The rows below give T cell receptor beta chains drawn from one sample of a study of T cell clonotyping in hematopoietic cell transplantation. Data came from immunoSEQ multiplex PCR; TCRdb stores just in-frame clones and leaves some out. The profile shows tens of thousands of clones, 95% of them singletons. The sample taken for sequencing was peripheral blood mononuclear cells. All receptors derive from a man aged 25-45 years in good health. Some clones in this sample may be carry-over from other donors' samples. Both conserved end residues are part of each CDR3. Each record gives: J gene, clone size, D gene, CDR3 length, V gene, CDR3 protein, CDR3 DNA. The D gene is left open where the match is weak. Clone size is not always given. Where it is, it says once, few, many or a class for expanded clones.

TRBJ2-7 NA NA 13 TRBV27 CASSLSSPYEQYF TGTGCCAGCAGTTTATCGTCCCCCTACGAGCAGTACTTC
TRBJ1-2 NA NA 14 TRBV7-9 CASSPFQDSYGYTF TGTGCCAGCAGCCCATTTCAAGACAGCTATGGCTACACCTTC
TRBJ1-2 NA NA 16 TRBV6-5 CASSSFREASNYGYTF TGTGCCAGCAGTTCCTTCCGAGAGGCCTCCAACTATGGCTACACCTTC
TRBJ1-1 NA NA 14 TRBV4-1 CASSQEVGYTEAFF TGCGCCAGCAGCCAAGAGGTAGGGTACACTGAAGCTTTCTTT
TRBJ1-2 NA NA 13 TRBV5-6 CASRGTDYLGYTF TGTGCCAGCAGGGGGACGGACTATCTTGGCTACACCTTC
TRBJ1-5 NA TRBD1 17 TRBV2 CASSEVAGTGVNQPQHF TGTGCCAGCAGTGAAGTAGCCGGGACAGGGGTAAATCAGCCCCAGCATTTT
TRBJ2-1 NA NA 14 TRBV30 CAWRDPGDYNEQFF TGTGCCTGGAGGGACCCCGGGGACTACAATGAGCAGTTCTTC
TRBJ1-2 NA NA 13 TRBV5-6 CASSPSYDYGYTF TGTGCCAGCAGTCCCAGTTACGACTATGGCTACACCTTC
TRBJ1-1 NA TRBD1 17 TRBV4-3 CASSHHSPDRGTTEAFF TGCGCCAGCAGCCACCACTCCCCGGACAGGGGGACCACTGAAGCTTTCTTT
TRBJ2-7 NA TRBD1 16 TRBV9 CASSVGGTGGTGEQYF TGTGCCAGCAGCGTAGGGGGGACAGGGGGCACGGGTGAGCAGTACTTC
TRBJ2-7 once NA 12 TRBV30 CAWTPTGNEQYF TGTGCCTGGACACCTACCGGGAACGAGCAGTACTTC
TRBJ2-3 NA NA 15 TRBV28 CASSSSGTGTDTQYF TGTGCCAGCAGTTCTTCCGGGACGGGCACAGATACGCAGTATTTT
TRBJ2-3 NA NA 13 TRBV6-5 CASSSLSADTQYF TGTGCCAGCAGTTCTTTGAGTGCAGATACGCAGTATTTT
TRBJ1-5 NA NA 16 TRBV2 CASSEPGRNSNQPQHF TGTGCCAGCAGCGAACCAGGCAGAAATAGCAATCAGCCCCAGCATTTT
TRBJ1-1 NA NA 13 TRBV27 CASIAYGGTEAFF TGTGCCAGCATCGCATACGGGGGGACTGAAGCTTTCTTT
TRBJ2-5 NA NA 15 TRBV5-6 CASSLPAGDYETQYF TGTGCCAGCAGTTTGCCCGCAGGGGATTATGAGACCCAGTACTTC
TRBJ2-3 NA TRBD2 19 TRBV5-1 CASSLALAGGPLGTDTQYF TGCGCCAGCAGCTTGGCCTTAGCGGGGGGCCCCCTCGGCACAGATACGCAGTATTTT
TRBJ1-2 NA NA 14 TRBV5-1 CASSLVTGDHGYTF TGCGCCAGCAGCTTGGTAACGGGGGACCATGGCTACACCTTC
TRBJ2-7 NA TRBD2 15 TRBV7-3 CASSLEAGELGEQYF TGTGCCAGCAGCCTAGAGGCGGGAGAGCTCGGCGAGCAGTACTTC
TRBJ1-2 NA NA 11 TRBV28 CASSMEYGYTF TGTGCCAGCAGCATGGAGTATGGCTACACCTTC
TRBJ2-6 NA NA 14 TRBV25-1 CASSNRRNSEVLTF TGTGCCAGCAGTAATAGGCGGAATTCGGAGGTCCTGACTTTC
TRBJ1-2 NA NA 16 TRBV7-2 CASSLDPGGRVNGYTF TGTGCCAGCAGCTTAGATCCGGGGGGCAGGGTAAATGGCTACACCTTC
TRBJ1-1 once NA 13 TRBV2 CASSDDPNTEAFF TGTGCCAGCAGTGACGACCCGAACACTGAAGCTTTCTTT
TRBJ1-1 NA NA 15 TRBV5-1 CASSLLSGMNTEAFF TGCGCCAGCAGCTTGTTGTCAGGGATGAACACTGAAGCTTTCTTT
TRBJ1-5 NA TRBD1 15 TRBV27 CASSLRGQGDQPQHF TGTGCCAGCAGTTTAAGGGGACAGGGGGATCAGCCCCAGCATTTT